This TCR beta chain was captured in a study of naive CD8 T cells in extremely preterm neonates. Only in-frame clones appear in the TCRdb table, and some are missing; sequencing was by immunoSEQ multiplex PCR. Seen here are roughly 7,900 clones, 95% to 98% observed once, and the top ten hold around 3%. CDR1 and CDR2 from the germline V gene are MGHRA and YSYEKL. J lost 5 bases, V lost 0 bases, and 6 bases had no gene match. The CDR3 loop spans 15 amino acids. In regard to this clone: The antigen remains unidentified.

Study-level findings and limits: Compared with all age groups, preterm neonates showed less repertoire richness. The authors flagged variable productive template counts in preterm samples.

Sequencing was done on a sample of naive CD8+ T cells from blood. The clonotype was recovered from a human donor in good health. The V and J genes are TRBV4-1 and TRBJ1-1; 7 bases align to TRBD1. Written as DNA, the CDR3 is TGCGCCAGCAGCCAAGATAAGGGGGCAGGGACTGAAGCTTTCTTT. Residues: CASSQDKGAGTEAFF.